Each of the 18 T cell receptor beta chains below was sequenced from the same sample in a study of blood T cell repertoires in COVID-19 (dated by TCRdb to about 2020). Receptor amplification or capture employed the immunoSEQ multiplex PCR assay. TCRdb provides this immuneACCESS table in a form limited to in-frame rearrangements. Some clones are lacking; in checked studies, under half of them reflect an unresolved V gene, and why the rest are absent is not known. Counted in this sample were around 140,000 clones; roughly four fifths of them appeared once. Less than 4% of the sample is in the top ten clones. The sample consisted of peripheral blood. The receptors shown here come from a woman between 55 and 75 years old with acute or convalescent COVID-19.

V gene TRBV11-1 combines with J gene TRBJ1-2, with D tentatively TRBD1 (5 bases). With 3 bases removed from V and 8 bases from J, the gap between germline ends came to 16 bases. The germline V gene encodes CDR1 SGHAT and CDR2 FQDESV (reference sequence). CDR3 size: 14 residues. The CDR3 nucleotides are TGTGCCAGCAGCTTTGCACAGGTTAGTGGAGGCTACACCTTC. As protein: CASSFAQVSGGYTF.

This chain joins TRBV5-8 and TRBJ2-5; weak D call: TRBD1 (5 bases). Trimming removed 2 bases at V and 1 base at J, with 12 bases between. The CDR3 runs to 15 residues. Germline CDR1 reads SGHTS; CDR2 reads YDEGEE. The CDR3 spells CASSLGLGRQETQYF. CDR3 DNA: TGTGCCAGCAGCTTAGGGTTGGGGCGCCAAGAGACCCAGTACTTC.

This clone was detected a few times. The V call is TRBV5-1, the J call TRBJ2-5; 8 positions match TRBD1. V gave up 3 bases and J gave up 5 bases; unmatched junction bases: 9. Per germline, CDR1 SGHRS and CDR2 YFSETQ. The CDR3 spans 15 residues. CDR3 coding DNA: TGCGCCAGCAGCTCCATTCCCAACAGGGGGGAGACCCAGTACTTC. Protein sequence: CASSSIPNRGETQYF.

The CDR3 nucleotides are TGTGCCAGCAGCTCCCGCCGGACAGGGATCTATGGCTACACCTTC. Translation gives CASSSRRTGIYGYTF. The rearrangement links TRBV7-2 to TRBJ1-2, with 8 bases that match TRBD1. J gave up 4 bases and V 4 bases, and 8 bases lay outside the gene matches. CDR1 and CDR2 (germline): SGHTA, FQGNSA. CDR3 size: 15 residues.

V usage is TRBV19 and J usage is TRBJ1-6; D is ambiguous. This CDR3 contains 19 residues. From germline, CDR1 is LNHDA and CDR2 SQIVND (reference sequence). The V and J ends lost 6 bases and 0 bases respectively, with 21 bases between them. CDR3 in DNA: TGTGCCAGTAGGACTCGGGTCCCTAAAGAGGGCTCCTATAATTCACCCCTCCACTTT. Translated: CASRTRVPKEGSYNSPLHF.

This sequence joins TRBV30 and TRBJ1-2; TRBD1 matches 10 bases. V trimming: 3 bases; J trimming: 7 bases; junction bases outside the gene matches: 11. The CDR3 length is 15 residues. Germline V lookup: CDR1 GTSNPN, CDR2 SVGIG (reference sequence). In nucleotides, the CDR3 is TGTGCCTGGAGGGCCGCCGGGACAGGGGTATCTGGCTACACCTTC. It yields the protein CAWRAAGTGVSGYTF.

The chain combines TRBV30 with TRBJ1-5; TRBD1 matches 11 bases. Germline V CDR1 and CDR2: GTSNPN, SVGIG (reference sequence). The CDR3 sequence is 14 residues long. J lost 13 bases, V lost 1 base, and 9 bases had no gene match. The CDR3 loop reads CAWSEWTGGGEQHF. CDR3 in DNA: TGTGCCTGGAGTGAATGGACAGGGGGCGGGGAACAGCATTTT.

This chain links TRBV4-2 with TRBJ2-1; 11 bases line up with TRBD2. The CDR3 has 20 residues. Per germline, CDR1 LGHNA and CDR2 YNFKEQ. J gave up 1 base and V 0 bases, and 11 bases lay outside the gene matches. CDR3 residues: CASSQEGGLAGGISYNEQFF. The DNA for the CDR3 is TGTGCCAGCAGCCAAGAGGGTGGGCTAGCGGGGGGAATATCCTACAATGAGCAGTTCTTC.

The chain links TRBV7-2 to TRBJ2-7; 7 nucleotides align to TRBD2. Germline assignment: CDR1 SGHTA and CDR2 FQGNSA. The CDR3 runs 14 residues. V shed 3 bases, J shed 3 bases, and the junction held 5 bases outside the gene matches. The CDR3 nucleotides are TGTGCCAGCAGCTTGGGGGGGACTTTCTACGAGCAGTACTTC. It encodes CASSLGGTFYEQYF.

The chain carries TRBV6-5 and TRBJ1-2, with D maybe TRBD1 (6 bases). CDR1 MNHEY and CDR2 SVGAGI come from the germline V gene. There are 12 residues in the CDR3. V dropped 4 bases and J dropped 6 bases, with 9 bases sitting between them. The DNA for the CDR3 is TGTGCCAGCAGTTCCGCAGGGGATGGCTACACCTTC. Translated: CASSSAGDGYTF.

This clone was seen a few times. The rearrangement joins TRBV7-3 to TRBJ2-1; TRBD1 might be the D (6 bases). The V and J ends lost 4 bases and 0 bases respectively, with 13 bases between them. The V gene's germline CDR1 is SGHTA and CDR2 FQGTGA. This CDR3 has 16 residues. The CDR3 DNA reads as TGTGCCAGCAGCTCTCAACAGGGTAACTCCTACAATGAGCAGTTCTTC. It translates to CASSSQQGNSYNEQFF.

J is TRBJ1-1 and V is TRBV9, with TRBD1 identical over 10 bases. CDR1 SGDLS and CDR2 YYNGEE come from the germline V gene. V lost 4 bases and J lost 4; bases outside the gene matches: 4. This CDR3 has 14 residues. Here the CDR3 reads CASSPRQGATEAFF. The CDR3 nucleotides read TGTGCCAGCAGCCCGCGACAGGGGGCCACTGAAGCTTTCTTT.

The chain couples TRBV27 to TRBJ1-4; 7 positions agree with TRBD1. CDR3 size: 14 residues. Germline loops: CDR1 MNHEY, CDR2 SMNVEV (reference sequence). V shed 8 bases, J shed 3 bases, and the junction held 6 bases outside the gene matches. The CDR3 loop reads CASGDRDSNEKLFF. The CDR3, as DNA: TGTGCCAGCGGTGACAGGGATTCTAATGAAAAACTGTTTTTT.

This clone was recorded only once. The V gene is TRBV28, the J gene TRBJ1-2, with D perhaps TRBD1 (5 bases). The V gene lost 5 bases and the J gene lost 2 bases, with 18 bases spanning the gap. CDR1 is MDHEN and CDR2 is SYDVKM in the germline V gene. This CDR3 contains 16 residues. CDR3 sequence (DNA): TGTGCCAGCAGTGACCCCCGGGACGGGAGAAACTATGGCTACACCTTC. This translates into CASSDPRDGRNYGYTF.

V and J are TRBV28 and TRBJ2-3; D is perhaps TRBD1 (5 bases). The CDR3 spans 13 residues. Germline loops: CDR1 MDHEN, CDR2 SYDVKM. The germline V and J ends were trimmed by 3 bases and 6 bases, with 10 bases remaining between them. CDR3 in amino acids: CASSFTGPDTQYF. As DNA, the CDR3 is TGTGCCAGCAGTTTTACAGGCCCGGATACGCAGTATTTT.

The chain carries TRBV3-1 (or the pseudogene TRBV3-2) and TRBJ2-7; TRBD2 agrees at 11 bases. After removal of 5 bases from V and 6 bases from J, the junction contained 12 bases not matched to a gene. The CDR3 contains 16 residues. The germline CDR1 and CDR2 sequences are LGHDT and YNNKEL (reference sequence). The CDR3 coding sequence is TGTGCCAGCAGCTCCCGTCCTAGCGGGAGGCCAAGCGAGCAGTACTTC. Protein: CASSSRPSGRPSEQYF.

CDR3 region: CASSSSLSKNIQYF. For the CDR3, the DNA is TGTGCCAGCAGTTCTTCCCTGTCTAAAAACATTCAGTACTTC. J is TRBJ2-4 and V is TRBV27; D ambiguous. The V and J ends lost 4 bases and 4 bases respectively, with 11 bases between them. Germline V gene sequence: CDR1 MNHEY, CDR2 SMNVEV (reference sequence). The CDR3 is 14 amino acids.

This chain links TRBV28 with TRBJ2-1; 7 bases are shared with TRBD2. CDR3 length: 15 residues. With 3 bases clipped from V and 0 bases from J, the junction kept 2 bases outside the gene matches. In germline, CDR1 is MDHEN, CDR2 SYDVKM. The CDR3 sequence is CASSFWGGSYNEQFF. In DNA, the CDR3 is TGTGCCAGCAGTTTTTGGGGGGGCTCCTACAATGAGCAGTTCTTC.